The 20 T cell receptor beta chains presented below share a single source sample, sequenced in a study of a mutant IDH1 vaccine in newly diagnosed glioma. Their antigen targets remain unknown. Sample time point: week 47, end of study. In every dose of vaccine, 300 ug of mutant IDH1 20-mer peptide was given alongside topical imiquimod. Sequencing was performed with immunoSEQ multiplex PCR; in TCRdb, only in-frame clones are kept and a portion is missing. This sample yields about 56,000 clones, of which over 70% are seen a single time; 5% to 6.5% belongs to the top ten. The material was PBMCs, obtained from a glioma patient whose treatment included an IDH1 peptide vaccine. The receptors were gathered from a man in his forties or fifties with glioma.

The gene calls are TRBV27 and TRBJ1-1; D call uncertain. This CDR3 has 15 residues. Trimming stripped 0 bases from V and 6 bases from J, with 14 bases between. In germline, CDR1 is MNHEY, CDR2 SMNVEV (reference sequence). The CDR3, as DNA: TGTGCCAGCAGTTTATCGTCCGGCTCGGAGTCTGAAGCTTTCTTT. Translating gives CASSLSSGSESEAFF.

This CDR3 reads CASSQDGVDGYTF. The CDR3 region has the DNA TGCGCCAGCAGCCAAGACGGGGTAGATGGCTACACCTTC. This chain connects TRBV4-1 to TRBJ1-2, with D hard to call. Germline V gene lookup returns CDR1 MGHRA and CDR2 YSYEKL. This CDR3 spans 13 amino acids. V shed 0 bases and J shed 6 bases, with 8 bases lying between them.

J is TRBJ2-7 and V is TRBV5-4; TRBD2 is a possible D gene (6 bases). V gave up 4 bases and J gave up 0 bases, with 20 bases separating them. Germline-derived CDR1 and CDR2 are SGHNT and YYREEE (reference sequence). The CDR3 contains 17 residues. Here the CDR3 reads CASSPRPGPGSSYEQYF. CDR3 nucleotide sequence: TGTGCCAGCAGCCCCCGGCCGGGACCCGGGAGCTCCTACGAGCAGTACTTC.

CDR3 coding DNA: TGTGCCACCGTCAGGGCGAACACTGAAGCTTTCTTT. Encoded protein: CATVRANTEAFF. The chain uses TRBV6-5 and TRBJ1-1; D perhaps matches TRBD1 (5 bases). Deletions cut 10 bases from V and 1 base from J, with 10 bases between. Germline V gene sequence: CDR1 MNHEY, CDR2 SVGAGI. This CDR3 has 12 residues.

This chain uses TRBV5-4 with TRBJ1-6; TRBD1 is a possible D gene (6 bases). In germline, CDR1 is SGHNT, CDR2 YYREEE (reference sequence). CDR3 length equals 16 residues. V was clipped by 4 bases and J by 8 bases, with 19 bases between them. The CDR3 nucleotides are TGTGCCAGCAGCGCGGGACAATCCTCGGCGTATTCACCCCTCCACTTT. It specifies CASSAGQSSAYSPLHF. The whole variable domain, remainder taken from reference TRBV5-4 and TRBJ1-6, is ETGVTQSPTHLIKTRGQQVTLRCSSQSGHNTVSWYQQALGQGPQFIFQYYREEENGRGNFPPRFSGLQFPNYSSELNVNALELDDSALYLCASSAGQSSAYSPLHFGNGTRLTVT.

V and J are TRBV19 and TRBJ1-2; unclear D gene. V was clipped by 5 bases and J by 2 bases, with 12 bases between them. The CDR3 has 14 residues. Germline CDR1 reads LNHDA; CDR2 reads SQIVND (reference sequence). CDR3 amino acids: CASSDGFLNYGYTF. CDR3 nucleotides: TGTGCCAGTAGTGACGGGTTCCTAAACTATGGCTACACCTTC.

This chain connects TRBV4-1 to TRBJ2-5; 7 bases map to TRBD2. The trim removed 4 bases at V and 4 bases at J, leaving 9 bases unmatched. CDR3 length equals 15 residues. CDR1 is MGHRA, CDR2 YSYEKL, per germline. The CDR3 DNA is TGCGCCAGCAGCCTAGGTGGCGGGGGACCAGAGACCCAGTACTTC. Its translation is CASSLGGGGPETQYF.

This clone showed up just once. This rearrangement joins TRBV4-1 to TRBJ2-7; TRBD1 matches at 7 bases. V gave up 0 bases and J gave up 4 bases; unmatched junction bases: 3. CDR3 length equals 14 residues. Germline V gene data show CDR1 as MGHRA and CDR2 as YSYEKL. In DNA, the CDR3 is TGCGCCAGCAGCCAAGAGCCAGGGGGATACGAGCAGTACTTC. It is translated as CASSQEPGGYEQYF.

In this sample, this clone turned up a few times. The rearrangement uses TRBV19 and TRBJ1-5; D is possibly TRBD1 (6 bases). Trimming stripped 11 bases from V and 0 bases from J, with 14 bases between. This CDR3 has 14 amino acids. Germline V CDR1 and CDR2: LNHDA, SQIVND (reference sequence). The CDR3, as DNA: TGTGCCTGCACAGGGTCCTATAGCAATCAGCCCCAGCATTTT. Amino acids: CACTGSYSNQPQHF.

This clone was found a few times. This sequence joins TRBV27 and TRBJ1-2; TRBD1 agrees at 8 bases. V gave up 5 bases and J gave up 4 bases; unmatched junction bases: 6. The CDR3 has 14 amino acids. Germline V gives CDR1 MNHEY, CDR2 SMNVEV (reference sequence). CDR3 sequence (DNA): TGTGCCAGCAGTACCAACAGGGGGGGCTATGGCTACACCTTC. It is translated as CASSTNRGGYGYTF.

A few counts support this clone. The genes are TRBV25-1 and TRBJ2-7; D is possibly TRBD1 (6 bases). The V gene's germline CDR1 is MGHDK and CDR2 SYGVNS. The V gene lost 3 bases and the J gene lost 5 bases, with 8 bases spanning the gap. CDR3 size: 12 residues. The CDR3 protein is CASSEWTDEQYF. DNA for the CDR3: TGTGCCAGCAGTGAGTGGACAGACGAGCAGTACTTC.

The CDR3 reads CATSRNSGAFYGYTF. The CDR3 DNA reads TGTGCCACCAGCAGAAACTCCGGGGCCTTCTATGGCTACACCTTC. V and J are TRBV15 and TRBJ1-2, with D perhaps matching TRBD1 (5 bases). From germline, CDR1 is LNHNV and CDR2 YYDKDF (reference sequence). Trimming removed 2 bases from V and 4 bases from J, with 14 bases in between. The CDR3 runs to 15 residues.

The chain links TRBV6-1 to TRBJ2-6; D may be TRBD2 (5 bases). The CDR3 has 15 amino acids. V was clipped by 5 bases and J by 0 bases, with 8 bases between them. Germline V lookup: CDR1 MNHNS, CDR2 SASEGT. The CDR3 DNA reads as TGTGCCAGCAGTCACGGAGGCTCTGGGGCCAACGTCCTGACTTTC. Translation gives CASSHGGSGANVLTF.

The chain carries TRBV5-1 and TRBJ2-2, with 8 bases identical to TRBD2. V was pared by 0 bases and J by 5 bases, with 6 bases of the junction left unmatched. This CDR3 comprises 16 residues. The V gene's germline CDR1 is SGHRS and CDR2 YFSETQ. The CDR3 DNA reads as TGCGCCAGCAGCTTGGATGGAGCGGGGGTAACCGGGGAGCTGTTTTTT. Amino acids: CASSLDGAGVTGELFF. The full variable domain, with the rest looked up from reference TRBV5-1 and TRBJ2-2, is KAGVTQTPRYLIKTRGQQVTLSCSPISGHRSVSWYQQTPGQGLQFLFEYFSETQRNKGNFPGRFSGRQFSNSRSEMNVSTLELGDSALYLCASSLDGAGVTGELFFGEGSRLTVL.

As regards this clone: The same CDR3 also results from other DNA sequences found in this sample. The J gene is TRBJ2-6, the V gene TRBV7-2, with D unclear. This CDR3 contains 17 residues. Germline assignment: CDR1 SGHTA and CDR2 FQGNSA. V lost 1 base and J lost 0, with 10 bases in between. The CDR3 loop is CASSLDPGGSGANVLTF. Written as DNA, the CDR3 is TGTGCCAGCAGCTTAGACCCGGGTGGCTCTGGGGCCAACGTCCTGACTTTC.

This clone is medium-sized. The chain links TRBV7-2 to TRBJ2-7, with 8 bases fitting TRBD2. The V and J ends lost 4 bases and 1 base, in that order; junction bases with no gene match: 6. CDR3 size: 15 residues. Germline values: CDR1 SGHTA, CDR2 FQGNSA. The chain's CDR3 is CASSSRRGVSYEQYF. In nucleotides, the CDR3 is TGTGCCAGCAGCTCACGGCGGGGGGTTTCCTACGAGCAGTACTTC. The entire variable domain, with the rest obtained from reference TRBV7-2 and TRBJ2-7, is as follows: GAGVSQSPSNKVTEKGKDVELRCDPISGHTALYWYRQSLGQGLEFLIYFQGNSAPDKSGLPSDRFSAERTGGSVSTLTIQRTQQEDSAVYLCASSSRRGVSYEQYFGPGTRLTVT.

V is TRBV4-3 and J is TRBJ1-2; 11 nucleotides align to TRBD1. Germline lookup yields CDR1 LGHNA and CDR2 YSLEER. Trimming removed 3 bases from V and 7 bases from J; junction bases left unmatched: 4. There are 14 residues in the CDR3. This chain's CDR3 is CASSHGQGAGGYTF. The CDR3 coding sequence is TGCGCCAGCAGCCACGGACAGGGGGCAGGTGGCTACACCTTC.

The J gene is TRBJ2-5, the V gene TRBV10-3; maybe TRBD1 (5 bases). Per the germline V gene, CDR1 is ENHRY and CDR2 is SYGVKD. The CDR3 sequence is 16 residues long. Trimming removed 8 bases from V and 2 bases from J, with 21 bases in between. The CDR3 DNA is TGTGCCATCTCACCGACAGACCCCTGGGGACAAGAGACCCAGTACTTC. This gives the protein CAISPTDPWGQETQYF.

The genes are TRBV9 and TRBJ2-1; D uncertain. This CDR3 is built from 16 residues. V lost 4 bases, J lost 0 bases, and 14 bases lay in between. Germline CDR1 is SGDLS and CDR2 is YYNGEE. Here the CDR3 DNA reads TGTGCCAGCAGCACGACTGTTTCCTTCTCCTACAATGAGCAGTTCTTC. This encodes CASSTTVSFSYNEQFF.

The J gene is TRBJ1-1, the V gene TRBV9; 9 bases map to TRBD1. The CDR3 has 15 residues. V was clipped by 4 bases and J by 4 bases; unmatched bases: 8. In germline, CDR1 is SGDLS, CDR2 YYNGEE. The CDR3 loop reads CASSPADRGGTEAFF. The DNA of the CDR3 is TGTGCCAGCAGCCCAGCTGACAGGGGGGGCACTGAAGCTTTCTTT.